This T cell receptor (beta chain) was sequenced in a study of technical replicates of blood from a few donors. V was pared by 5 bases and J by 6 bases, with 7 bases of the junction left unmatched. The CDR3 runs to 13 residues. CDR1 and CDR2 (germline): SSHAT, FNYEAQ (reference sequence). TCRdb keeps only in-frame clones here, not all; method: immunoSEQ multiplex PCR. The table has about 59,000 clones, 85% to 95% seen once; the top ten hold around 4.2%. The chain employs TRBV7-7 and TRBJ2-7; 7 positions agree with TRBD1. This TCR derives from a human donor in good health. Some clones in this sample may be carry-over from other donors' samples. The material sequenced was PBMCs. The CDR3: CASSLRQGVEQYF. The CDR3 DNA reads as TGTGCCAGCAGCCTAAGACAGGGAGTCGAGCAGTACTTC.